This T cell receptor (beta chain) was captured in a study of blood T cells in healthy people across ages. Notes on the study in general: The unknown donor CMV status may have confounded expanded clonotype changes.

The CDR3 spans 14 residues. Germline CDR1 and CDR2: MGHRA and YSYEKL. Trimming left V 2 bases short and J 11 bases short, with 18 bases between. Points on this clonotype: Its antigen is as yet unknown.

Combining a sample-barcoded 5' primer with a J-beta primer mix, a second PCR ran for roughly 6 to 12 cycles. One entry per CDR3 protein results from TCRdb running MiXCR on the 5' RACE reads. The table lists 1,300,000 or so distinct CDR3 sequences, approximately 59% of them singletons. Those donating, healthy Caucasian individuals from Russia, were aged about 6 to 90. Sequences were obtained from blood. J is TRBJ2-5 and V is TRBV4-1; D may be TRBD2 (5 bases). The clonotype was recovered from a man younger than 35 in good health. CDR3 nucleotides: TGCGCCAGCAGCCAACAACGCACCCATGGGGAGCAGTACTTC. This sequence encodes CASSQQRTHGEQYF.